This TCR beta chain appears in the sequencing data of a study of T cell changes during pregnancy in multiple sclerosis. The protocol was immunoSEQ multiplex PCR, while the TCRdb copy is restricted to in-frame clones and leaves out a portion. The sample holds 50,000 or so clones, 85% to 95% seen once. The CDR3 extends over 15 amino acids. V lost 5 bases, J lost 7 bases, and 9 bases stayed unmatched. Germline V CDR1 and CDR2: SGHTA, FQGNSA. V and J are TRBV7-2 and TRBJ1-5; 9 bases align to TRBD1. Sequencing was performed on CD4+ T cells from peripheral blood mononuclear cells, taken in the third trimester of pregnancy. This sequence originates from a female donor with multiple sclerosis, enrolled in a pregnancy study. The CDR3 region is CASSPMDRGGQPQHF. In nucleotides, the CDR3 is TGTGCCAGCAGCCCGATGGACAGGGGCGGGCAGCCCCAGCATTTT.